This T cell receptor beta chain was sequenced in a study of T cell repertoires in cytomegalovirus infection. Study at large: Public TCR beta signatures provided an indication of both CMV infection and a matching HLA type.

Regarding the study as a whole: The response measured ex vivo was dominated by TCR beta clonotypes (HLA-C-restricted and CMV-specific). Cumulative frequency of public TCR beta families picked out carriers of CMV plus the relevant HLA.

This clonotype showed up many times. Its antigen is as yet unknown. From the reads, TCRdb called clonotypes with MiXCR, one entry per CDR3 protein. The sample holds about 260,000 distinct CDR3 sequences; roughly an eighth are singletons and the top ten take around 9.5%. CDR1 SGHTA and CDR2 FQGNSA come from the germline V gene. The V and J ends lost 1 base and 3 bases respectively, with 12 bases between them. This CDR3 has 15 amino acids. The sequence derives from a human donor in good health (CMV status not recorded). Some clones in this sample may be carry-over from other donors' samples. This chain uses TRBV7-2 with TRBJ1-1, with D perhaps matching TRBD1 (5 bases). The source material was PBMCs. Written as DNA, the CDR3 is TGTGCCAGCAGCTTAGATTGGGGGGTGGACACTGAAGCTTTCTTT. Encoded protein: CASSLDWGVDTEAFF. Full variable domain (outside the CDR3, taken from reference TRBV7-2 and TRBJ1-1): GAGVSQSPSNKVTEKGKDVELRCDPISGHTALYWYRQSLGQGLEFLIYFQGNSAPDKSGLPSDRFSAERTGGSVSTLTIQRTQQEDSAVYLCASSLDWGVDTEAFFGQGTRLTVV.